This T cell receptor beta chain appears in the sequencing data of a study of T cell changes during pregnancy in multiple sclerosis. Sequencing was performed with immunoSEQ multiplex PCR; in TCRdb, only in-frame clones are kept and a portion is missing. The repertoire holds more than 55,000 clones, with more than 85% as singletons. This TCR derives from a female donor with multiple sclerosis, enrolled in a pregnancy study. The sequencing here drew on peripheral blood, taken in the second trimester of pregnancy.

CDR3 loop: CASSQLANTDTQYF. DNA for the CDR3: TGTGCCAGCAGTCAACTAGCGAACACAGATACGCAGTATTTT. This rearrangement joins TRBV6-5 to TRBJ2-3; TRBD2 matches at 7 bases. J gave up 2 bases and V 5 bases, and 4 bases lay outside the gene matches. The V gene's germline CDR1 is MNHEY and CDR2 SVGAGI. The CDR3 totals 14 residues.